A selection of T cell receptor beta chains follows, all from one sample in a study of early T cells in non-severe SARS-CoV-2 infection. Each CDR3 protein gets one entry after TCRdb re-called the 5' RACE reads with MiXCR. The sample has 55,000 to 80,000 distinct CDR3 sequences, about 10% seen once. Material: whole blood, obtained at baseline. The receptors were gathered from an adult who was a healthcare worker with PCR-confirmed SARS-CoV-2 infection or an uninfected control (not recorded which). CDR3s include the opening cysteine and the closing phenylalanine or tryptophan. D genes are given only for firm matches. Clone size is stated in some rows and not others, as once, few, many or a class when expanded.

d_call clone_size j_call v_call cdr3_length cdr3_nt cdr3_aa
. few TRBJ2-3 TRBV11-2 15 TGTGCCAGCAGCTTAGGGAGGCCAAGCACAGATACGCAGTATTTT CASSLGRPSTDTQYF
. few TRBJ2-2 TRBV7-8 17 TGTGCCAGCAGCCCACCTATCAGGGTCGACATCACCGGGGAGCTGTTTTTT CASSPPIRVDITGELFF
TRBD1 many TRBJ1-2 TRBV7-9 15 TGTGCCAGCAGCGAGACGGACAGGACTAACTATGGCTACACCTTC CASSETDRTNYGYTF
. many TRBJ2-5 TRBV4-1 14 TGCGCCAGCAGCCAAGAGGGCAGGGTCGAGACCCAGTACTTC CASSQEGRVETQYF
. few TRBJ2-5 TRBV12-3/TRBV12-4 15 TGTGCCAGCAGTTTCGAAGGTGGGGGTGGAGAGACCCAGTACTTC CASSFEGGGGETQYF
. few TRBJ2-7 TRBV3-1 14 TGTGCCAGCAGCCAAGGAAATAGCCTCTACGAGCAGTACTTC CASSQGNSLYEQYF
. many TRBJ1-6 TRBV4-1 14 TGCGCCAGCAGCCTTGGACGGTATAATTCACCCCTCCACTTT CASSLGRYNSPLHF
. few TRBJ1-1 TRBV5-8 13 TGTGCCAGCAGCTCCCTATTTACCACTGAAGCTTTCTTT CASSSLFTTEAFF
. . TRBJ2-5 TRBV4-3 16 TGCGCCAGCAGCCAAGGCGGAGGCTTGGTTAAAGGGACCCAGTACTTC CASSQGGGLVKGTQYF
TRBD1 once TRBJ1-1 TRBV5-1 14 TGCGCCAGCAGTTCCGGGACAGGGTACGATGAAGCTTTCTTT CASSSGTGYDEAFF
TRBD1 few TRBJ1-1 TRBV6-5 15 TGTGCCAGCAGTTACTCGACAGGGGTTGGTACTGAAGCTTTCTTT CASSYSTGVGTEAFF
. . TRBJ2-1 TRBV5-1 16 TGCGCCAGCAGCCCCGGGGCAGGGCTTTCCTACAATGAGCAGTTCTTC CASSPGAGLSYNEQFF
. few TRBJ2-7 TRBV5-4 15 TGTGCCAGCAGCCCTGGTGGGGGAATCACCTACGAGCAGTACTTC CASSPGGGITYEQYF
. . TRBJ2-2 TRBV28 13 TGTGCCAGCAGTCATCGCCCCACCGGGGAGCTGTTTTTT CASSHRPTGELFF
TRBD2 many TRBJ2-1 TRBV7-6 14 TGTGCCAGCAGCGCCAGACTAGCGAGCCGGAATCGGTTCTTC CASSARLASRNRFF
. many TRBJ2-7 TRBV24-1 14 TGTGCCACCAGTGATTTAGACAGACCCTACGAGCAGTACTTC CATSDLDRPYEQYF
. . TRBJ2-3 TRBV6-5 13 TGTGCCAGCAGTTGGGGCAGGGCTGATACGCAGTATTTT CASSWGRADTQYF
. many TRBJ2-1 TRBV29-1 13 TGCAGCGTGGACACCGGGACTCGCAGGGAGCAGTTCTTC CSVDTGTRREQFF
. . TRBJ2-7 TRBV3-1 13 TGTGCCAGCAGCCAAGGTCCAGTGTCCGAGCAGTACTTC CASSQGPVSEQYF
. . TRBJ2-1 TRBV7-3 13 TGTGCCAACAGCTTAATGGGGGAAAATGAGCAGTTCTTC CANSLMGENEQFF
TRBD1 many TRBJ1-1 TRBV7-2 14 TGTGCCAGCAGCTTTGGACAGGGGTACGCTGAAGCTTTCTTT CASSFGQGYAEAFF
TRBD2 . TRBJ2-3 TRBV4-1 16 TGCGCCAGCAGCCAGGAATTAGCGGGGTACACAGATACGCAGTATTTT CASSQELAGYTDTQYF
TRBD2 few TRBJ2-5 TRBV30 20 TGTGCCTGGAGTCCAACACTCTTCCCCGGGACTAGCGGGGGGCCGGGGACCCAGTACTTC CAWSPTLFPGTSGGPGTQYF
. many TRBJ1-1 TRBV4-1 14 TGCGCCAGCAGCCAGGCCCCTTGGCCCACTGAAGCTTTCTTT CASSQAPWPTEAFF
. few TRBJ1-5 TRBV2 16 TGTGCCAGCAGTGAAGATCTCGGAGCTGGAAATCAGCCCCAGCATTTT CASSEDLGAGNQPQHF
. few TRBJ2-2 TRBV20-1 14 TGCAGTGCTAGTGCAGGGTGGAACACCGGGGAGCTGTTTTTT CSASAGWNTGELFF
TRBD2 few TRBJ2-3 TRBV12-3/TRBV12-4 18 TGTGCCAGCGGAAAAGGACTAGCGGGAGACATTTCCGCAGATACGCAGTATTTT CASGKGLAGDISADTQYF
TRBD1 many TRBJ1-2 TRBV9 15 TGTGCCAGCAGCGTAGGTTTAGTGACAGGGGAGGACTACACCTTC CASSVGLVTGEDYTF
. . TRBJ2-3 TRBV12-3/TRBV12-4 15 TGTGCCAGCAGTTTGGGGGACTCCAGCATAGATACGCAGTATTTT CASSLGDSSIDTQYF
. . TRBJ1-1 TRBV5-1 15 TGCGCCAGCAGCTTGTCTCGGGACCTTAACACTGAAGCTTTCTTT CASSLSRDLNTEAFF
. few TRBJ2-7 TRBV28 12 TGTGCCAGCAGTTTAAGGTCCTACGAGCAGTACTTC CASSLRSYEQYF
TRBD2 . TRBJ2-7 TRBV14 18 TGTGCCAGCAGCCGAGGACTAGCGGGAGGGTCGAGCTCCTACGAGCAGTACTTC CASSRGLAGGSSSYEQYF
. many TRBJ2-1 TRBV4-3 14 TGCGCCAGCAGCCAAGGATTGGGCCGTCATGAGCAGTTCTTC CASSQGLGRHEQFF
. . TRBJ1-1 TRBV12-3/TRBV12-4 11 TGTGCCAGCAGTCAACAGGTGGGAGCTTTCTTT CASSQQVGAFF
TRBD1 medium-sized TRBJ1-2 TRBV7-9 14 TGTGCCAGCAGCTTAGGGGACAGTGCATATGGCTACACCTTC CASSLGDSAYGYTF
. many TRBJ2-3 TRBV29-1 10 TGCAGCGTTTCCTTAAATACGCAGTATTTT CSVSLNTQYF
. . TRBJ1-2 TRBV3-1 15 TGTGCCAGCAGCCACTACGGGGGAGAAGGCTATGGCTACACCTTC CASSHYGGEGYGYTF
. many TRBJ2-7 TRBV10-3 14 TGTGCCATCGGTGGGCAATTGAGCTCCTACGAGCAGTACTTC CAIGGQLSSYEQYF
. few TRBJ2-2 TRBV5-1 13 TGCGCCAGCAGCACGACAGCCACCGGGGAGCTGTTTTTT CASSTTATGELFF
. . TRBJ2-5 TRBV6-5 14 TGTGCCAGCAGACGAAGCGGAAGGGAAGAGACCCAGTACTTC CASRRSGREETQYF
TRBD2 many TRBJ2-7 TRBV6-5 14 TGTGCCAGCAGTTACACAGGGACTAGCTACGAGCAGTACTTC CASSYTGTSYEQYF
. . TRBJ2-2 TRBV3-1 15 TGTGCCAGCAGCCAGTACGGGGCGAACACCGGGGAGCTGTTTTTT CASSQYGANTGELFF
TRBD2 . TRBJ2-7 TRBV7-6 14 TGTGCCAGCAGCGCTAGCGGGACAGCCTACGAGCAGTACTTC CASSASGTAYEQYF
. . TRBJ2-1 TRBV15 13 TGTGCCACCAGCATCCAGGGTCCAGGTGAGCAGTTCTTC CATSIQGPGEQFF
TRBD1 many TRBJ1-1 TRBV6-1 16 TGTGCCAGCTATCTAGTGTTCGGAGACAGGGGGTCTGAAGCTTTCTTT CASYLVFGDRGSEAFF
. few TRBJ1-5 TRBV2 16 TGTGCCAGCAGTGAAGTCCAGAGGGAGGGTTTTCAGCCCCAGCATTTT CASSEVQREGFQPQHF
. . TRBJ2-7 TRBV20-1 10 TGCAGTGCTAGGTTTGACGAGCAGTACTTC CSARFDEQYF
TRBD2 few TRBJ2-7 TRBV12-3/TRBV12-4 17 TGTGCCAGCAGTTCGTTTGGGACTAGCGGAAGCTCCTACGAGCAGTACTTC CASSSFGTSGSSYEQYF
. . TRBJ1-5 TRBV20-1 13 TGCAGTGCTAGGCGTAGTAAGGACCAGCCCCAGCATTTT CSARRSKDQPQHF
. many TRBJ2-5 TRBV29-1 13 TGCAGCGTTGAAGATCCCCCGTCGGAGACCCAGTACTTC CSVEDPPSETQYF
TRBD2 many TRBJ2-3 TRBV7-3 15 TGTGCCAGCAGCTTAGGGCTAGCGGGCACAGATACGCAGTATTTT CASSLGLAGTDTQYF
TRBD1 . TRBJ2-1 TRBV5-4 15 TGTGCCAGCAGCTTGCGAGACAGGGGCGCCAATGAGCAGTTCTTC CASSLRDRGANEQFF
. . TRBJ2-3 TRBV7-6 15 TGTGCCAGCAGCTTAGGGACAGCTAGCACAGATACGCAGTATTTT CASSLGTASTDTQYF